This T cell receptor (beta chain) was identified in a study of T cell responses to AZD1222 COVID-19 vaccine. Study context: Second doses that came at about 4 or about 12 weeks were put together. Study-level points and caveats: Spike-specific TCR depth and breadth grew after two AZD1222 doses. Females made up more of the donors, who were largely white British, and clonal diversity may have come out too low. In the spike-specific TCR repertoire, nearly half reportedly target unmutated variant regions.

CDR1 and CDR2 (germline): SNHLY, FYNNEI. This CDR3 is 16 amino acids long. Deletions cut 5 bases from V and 6 bases from J, with 22 bases between. This clone was counted only a few times. Its specificity is not known. Clones were sequenced by immunoSEQ multiplex PCR, and TCRdb holds only the in-frame ones, with some missing. Here the sample spans 99,000 or so clones, 82% being singletons. V gene TRBV2 combines with J gene TRBJ1-2; possibly TRBD1 for D (5 bases). The sample was peripheral blood, taken on day 0 of AZD1222 vaccination. This receptor was obtained from an adult in good health. CDR3 bases: TGTGCCAGCAGTCCTGGGGGTGCAGGTGTTACCCATGGCTACACCTTC. Its translation is CASSPGGAGVTHGYTF.